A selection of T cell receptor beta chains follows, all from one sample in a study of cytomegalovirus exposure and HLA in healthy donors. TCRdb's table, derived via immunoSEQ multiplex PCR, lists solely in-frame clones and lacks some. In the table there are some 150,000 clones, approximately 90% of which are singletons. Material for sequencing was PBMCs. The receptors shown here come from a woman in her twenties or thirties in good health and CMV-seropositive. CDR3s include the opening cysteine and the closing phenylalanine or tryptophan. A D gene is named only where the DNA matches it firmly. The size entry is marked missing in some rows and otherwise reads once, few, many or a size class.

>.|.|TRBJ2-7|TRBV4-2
TGTGCCAGCAGCCACAAACTATGGGACGGGAGCGACGAGCAGTACTTC
CASSHKLWDGSDEQYF
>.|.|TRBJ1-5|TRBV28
TGTGCCAGCAAGGTGAGGAATCAGCCCCAGCATTTT
CASKVRNQPQHF
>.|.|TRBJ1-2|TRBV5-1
TGCGCCAGCAGCCCGGAGAGGTATTATGGCTACACCTTC
CASSPERYYGYTF
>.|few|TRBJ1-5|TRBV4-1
TGCGCCAGCAGCCGGTCTGCGGGGGGCAATCAGCCCCAGCATTTT
CASSRSAGGNQPQHF
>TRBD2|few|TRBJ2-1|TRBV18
TGTGCCAGCTCACCTTCTTGGGGGGGAATAGGCAATGAGCAGTTCTTC
CASSPSWGGIGNEQFF
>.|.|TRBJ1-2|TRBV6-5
TGTGCCAGCGAGGGCATCTATGGCTACACCTTC
CASEGIYGYTF
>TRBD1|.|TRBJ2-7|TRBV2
TGTGCCAGCAGTTTACAGGGGACCCCTTACGAGCAGTACTTC
CASSLQGTPYEQYF
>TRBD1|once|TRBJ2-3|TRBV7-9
TGTGCCAGCAGCTCAACAGGGGGCGGCTTTGATACGCAGTATTTT
CASSSTGGGFDTQYF
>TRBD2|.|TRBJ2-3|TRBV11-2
TGTGCCAGCAGCCGAAGCGGGGGGGCCGTAACAGATACGCAGTATTTT
CASSRSGGAVTDTQYF
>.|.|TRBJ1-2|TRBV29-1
TGCAGCGTTAAAGTGCTTGACAGCTCTAACTATGGCTACACCTTC
CSVKVLDSSNYGYTF
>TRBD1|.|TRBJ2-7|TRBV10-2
TGCGCCAGCAGGGGGGACAGCTACGAGCAGTACTTC
CASRGDSYEQYF
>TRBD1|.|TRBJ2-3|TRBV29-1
TGCAGCGTTGATAAGGGACAGTACACAGATACGCAGTATTTT
CSVDKGQYTDTQYF
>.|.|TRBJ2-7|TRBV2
TGTGCCAGCAGTGAAAACCGACTCGGCTACGAGCAGTACTTC
CASSENRLGYEQYF
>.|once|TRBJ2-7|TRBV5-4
TGTGCCAGCAGCGTCGGTCCCTACGAGCAGTACTTC
CASSVGPYEQYF
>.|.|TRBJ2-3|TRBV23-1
TGCGCCAGCAGTCCCCCAGGGGACCCTAGCACAGATACGCAGTATTTT
CASSPPGDPSTDTQYF
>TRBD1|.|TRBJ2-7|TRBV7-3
TGTGCCAGCAGCTTTGACAGGGGATACGAGCAGTACTTC
CASSFDRGYEQYF
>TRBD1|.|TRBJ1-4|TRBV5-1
TGCGCCAGCAGCTTGGTTGGACAGGGGGCAACTAATGAAAAACTGTTTTTT
CASSLVGQGATNEKLFF
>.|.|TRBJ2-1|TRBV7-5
TGTGTCAGACGCCGCGGTAGCCCTCGCAATGAGCAGTTCTTC
CVRRRGSPRNEQFF
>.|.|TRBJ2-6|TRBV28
TGTGCCAGCCTAAAGGGACTTCCTGGGGCCAACGTCCTGACTTTC
CASLKGLPGANVLTF
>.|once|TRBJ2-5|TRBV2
TGTGCCAGCATTTCGTACCAAGAGACCCAGTACTTC
CASISYQETQYF
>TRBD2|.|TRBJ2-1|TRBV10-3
TGTGCCATCAGATCACTAGCGGGAGCCTACAATGAGCAGTTCTTC
CAIRSLAGAYNEQFF
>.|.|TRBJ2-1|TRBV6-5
TGTGCCAGCAGTTACTCGACCAGGGGATATGAGCAGTTCTTC
CASSYSTRGYEQFF
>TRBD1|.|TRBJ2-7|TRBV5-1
TGCGCCAGCAGCAAATACAGGGGATCCTACGAGCAGTACTTC
CASSKYRGSYEQYF
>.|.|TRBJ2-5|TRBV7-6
TGTGCCAGCAGCTTAGTGATCGAGGGCGAGACCCAGTACTTC
CASSLVIEGETQYF
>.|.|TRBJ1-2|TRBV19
TGTGCCAGTACCACGCACGTGACAGTCTCCTATGGCTACACCTTC
CASTTHVTVSYGYTF
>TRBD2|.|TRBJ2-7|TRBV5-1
TGCGCCAGCAGCCCAAGCGGGACTTTCTCCTACGAGCAGTACTTC
CASSPSGTFSYEQYF
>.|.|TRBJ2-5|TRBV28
TGTGCCAGCAGTTCCGGTTCGCGAAGACAAGAGACCCAGTACTTC
CASSSGSRRQETQYF
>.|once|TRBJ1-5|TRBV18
TGTGCCAGCTCACCGAACAGGGATAGCAATCAGCCCCAGCATTTT
CASSPNRDSNQPQHF
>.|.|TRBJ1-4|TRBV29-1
TGCAGCGTTGATTACGGGGAGGGAAAACTGTTTTTT
CSVDYGEGKLFF
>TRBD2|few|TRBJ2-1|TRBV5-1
TGCGCCAGCAGCTGGAAGCGGGAGGTCAATGAGCAGTTCTTC
CASSWKREVNEQFF
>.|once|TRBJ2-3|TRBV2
TGTGCCAGCAACCTACAGGGGGGAGGGACAGATACGCAGTATTTT
CASNLQGGGTDTQYF
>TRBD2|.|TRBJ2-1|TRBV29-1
TGCAGCGTCCCACTAGCGACCAACTCCTACAATGAGCAGTTCTTC
CSVPLATNSYNEQFF